These 17 T cell receptor beta chains came from one sample sequenced in a study of identical twins. TCRdb independently ran MiXCR on the 5' RACE reads; one entry per CDR3 protein. The table lists 570,000 or so distinct CDR3 sequences, nearly 10% of them singletons. These same records also appear under a second study, on yellow fever vaccine responses in identical twins.

Sequencing was done on a sample of PBMCs. These receptor sequences come from a woman in her late teens or twenties in good health.

A few counts support this clonotype. The V gene is TRBV7-8, the J gene TRBJ2-5; tentative D call: TRBD1 (5 bases). V was shortened by 5 bases and J by 7 bases, with 17 bases between the two germline ends. CDR3 length: 14 amino acids. CDR1 and CDR2 (germline): SGHVS, FQNEAQ. The CDR3 loop is CASSAGPAQGTQYF. The CDR3, as DNA: TGTGCCAGCAGCGCCGGTCCTGCGCAGGGGACCCAGTACTTC.

This sequence joins TRBV10-3 and TRBJ2-3; TRBD2 aligns across 9 bases. Germline V gene sequence: CDR1 ENHRY, CDR2 SYGVKD. The CDR3 has 15 amino acids. V shed 4 bases, J shed 5 bases, and the junction held 7 bases outside the gene matches. The CDR3 region has the DNA TGTGCCATCAGTGCCGGCGGGGGGGCTGGAGATACGCAGTATTTT. Its protein is CAISAGGGAGDTQYF.

This clonotype was seen a single time. The chain is built from TRBV19 and TRBJ2-7, with 8 bases aligning to TRBD2. Trimming removed 7 bases from V and 4 bases from J; junction bases left unmatched: 12. Germline V gene sequence: CDR1 LNHDA, CDR2 SQIVND (reference sequence). The CDR3 contains 15 residues. CDR3 residues: CASTPGSGKRYEQYF. The CDR3 DNA is TGTGCCAGTACCCCCGGTAGCGGGAAACGATACGAGCAGTACTTC.

V is TRBV4-3 and J is TRBJ2-1; unclear D gene. The CDR3 length is 14 residues. CDR1 and CDR2 from the germline V gene are LGHNA and YSLEER. The V and J ends lost 1 base and 4 bases respectively, with 8 bases between them. The CDR3 DNA sequence: TGCGCCAGCAGCCAAGGACGCCAATACAATGAGCAGTTCTTC. Translation: CASSQGRQYNEQFF.

This clonotype has at least ten counts. The gene calls are TRBV12-3 or TRBV12-4 and TRBJ2-3, with 8 bases aligning to TRBD2. The CDR3 extends over 16 amino acids. V lost 4 bases, J lost 4 bases, and 10 bases stayed unmatched. CDR3 residues: CASSSPGRGVADTQYF. As DNA, the CDR3 is TGTGCCAGCAGTTCCCCGGGGCGGGGGGTAGCAGATACGCAGTATTTT.

This clonotype appeared a few times. The rearrangement uses TRBV11-2 and TRBJ2-6, with 9 bases aligning to TRBD2. This CDR3 comprises 19 residues. The V gene's germline CDR1 is SGHAT and CDR2 FQNNGV. V was clipped by 4 bases and J by 0 bases; unmatched bases: 10. The CDR3 sequence is CASSSLAGKTHSGANVLTF. Written as DNA, the CDR3 is TGTGCCAGCAGCTCGCTAGCGGGGAAGACCCACTCTGGGGCCAACGTCCTGACTTTC.

This clonotype showed up just a few times. The V call is TRBV4-3, the J call TRBJ1-2; the D gene is possibly TRBD1 (5 bases). Trimming took off 0 bases at V and 4 bases at J, with 15 bases between the two ends. Germline V gene sequence: CDR1 LGHNA, CDR2 YSLEER. The CDR3 is 16 residues long. The CDR3 spells CASSQDRKGTGYGYTF. DNA for the CDR3: TGCGCCAGCAGCCAAGATCGTAAGGGGACTGGCTATGGCTACACCTTC.

This clonotype was counted only a few times. This chain connects TRBV7-2 to TRBJ2-7, with D possibly TRBD2 on 5 matching bases. Trimming stripped 5 bases from V and 3 bases from J, with 11 bases between. Germline lookup yields CDR1 SGHTA and CDR2 FQGNSA. This CDR3 comprises 13 residues. The CDR3 reads CASSAGLLYEQYF. In DNA form, the CDR3 reads TGTGCCAGCAGCGCAGGACTCCTCTACGAGCAGTACTTC.

The chain has TRBV30 and TRBJ2-7; TRBD2 is a possible D gene (5 bases). V dropped 5 bases and J dropped 3 bases, with 8 bases sitting between them. CDR1 is GTSNPN, CDR2 SVGIG, per germline (reference sequence). The CDR3 runs to 11 residues. In DNA form, the CDR3 reads TGTGCCTGGGGCCGGGGCTACGAGCAGTACTTC. Translation gives CAWGRGYEQYF.

Only a few counts were recorded for this clonotype. J is TRBJ2-3 and V is TRBV12-3 or TRBV12-4; 7 positions match TRBD1. J lost 6 bases, V lost 7 bases, and 10 bases had no gene match. The CDR3 has 14 residues. In nucleotides, the CDR3 is TGTGCCAGCACTCCGGTAGGGGGCAGCGATACGCAGTATTTT. Amino acids: CASTPVGGSDTQYF.

At least ten counts were recorded for this clonotype. This chain connects TRBV12-3 or TRBV12-4 to TRBJ2-7, with a tentative D call TRBD1 (6 bases). This CDR3 has 14 amino acids. V lost 2 bases and J lost 4, with 12 bases in between. The CDR3 protein is CASSLSQGLYEQYF. CDR3 in DNA: TGTGCCAGCAGTTTAAGCCAGGGGCTGTACGAGCAGTACTTC.

The sample holds a few counts of this clonotype. This chain links TRBV15 with TRBJ2-5; 7 bases map to TRBD2. In germline, CDR1 is LNHNV, CDR2 YYDKDF (reference sequence). The CDR3 length is 17 residues. The V segment lost 0 bases and the J segment 4 bases; nucleotides outside the gene matches: 11. The CDR3 DNA sequence: TGTGCCACCAGCAGAGACAAAAGACTAGCAGGTCTAGAGACCCAGTACTTC. This gives the protein CATSRDKRLAGLETQYF.

The rearrangement links TRBV9 to TRBJ2-7; D may be TRBD1 (5 bases). The germline V gene has CDR1 SGDLS and CDR2 YYNGEE. CDR3 length: 15 residues. Trimming took 4 bases from V and 0 from J, leaving 14 bases between them. The CDR3 DNA reads TGTGCCAGCAGCCCGCGACAGTCGAGCTCCTACGAGCAGTACTTC. Translation: CASSPRQSSSYEQYF.

A few counts support this clonotype. V and J are TRBV5-1 and TRBJ2-3; possibly TRBD2 for D (5 bases). This CDR3 spans 13 amino acids. V shed 6 bases and J shed 2 bases, with 10 bases lying between them. Germline CDR1 is SGHRS and CDR2 is YFSETQ. In DNA form, the CDR3 reads TGCGCCAGCATGCGAGGGAACACAGATACGCAGTATTTT. Translating gives CASMRGNTDTQYF.

This clonotype was seen a few times. The rearrangement uses TRBV2 and TRBJ2-5; 13 bases are shared with TRBD2. The V and J ends lost 3 bases and 4 bases, in that order; junction bases with no gene match: 20. The CDR3 sequence is 21 residues long. The germline gives CDR1 SNHLY, CDR2 FYNNEI. CDR3 DNA: TGTGCCAGCAGTGATAGTTCTGGTATGGGACTAGCGGGATGGGGAACAGAGACCCAGTACTTC. Amino acid sequence: CASSDSSGMGLAGWGTETQYF.

The chain has TRBV7-9 and TRBJ2-5; perhaps TRBD1 as D (6 bases). This CDR3 has 14 amino acids. Deletions cut 5 bases from V and 4 bases from J, with 14 bases between. From germline, CDR1 is SEHNR and CDR2 FQNEAQ (reference sequence). CDR3 DNA: TGTGCCAGCAGCAAAGAGCAGGGGCTAGAGACCCAGTACTTC. It codes for CASSKEQGLETQYF.

This clonotype was seen ten or more times. The V and J genes are TRBV28 and TRBJ1-1; TRBD1 aligns across 8 bases. V lost 3 bases and J lost 4; bases outside the gene matches: 10. Germline values: CDR1 MDHEN, CDR2 SYDVKM. This CDR3 comprises 16 residues. CDR3 region: CASSFQSGTGSTEAFF. The CDR3 nucleotides are TGTGCCAGCAGTTTCCAATCCGGGACAGGATCCACTGAAGCTTTCTTT.